A selection of T cell receptor beta chains follows, all from one sample in a study of radiotherapy plus CTLA-4 blockade in lung cancer. Only in-frame clones appear in the TCRdb table, and some are missing; sequencing was by immunoSEQ multiplex PCR. The repertoire consists of approximately 67,000 clones, with about 85% occurring once and the leading ten covering about 4.3%. The sample was peripheral blood, taken from a patient treated with radiotherapy plus ipilimumab. The receptors derive from a human donor with non-small cell lung cancer who had a partial response to radiotherapy plus ipilimumab. Both conserved end residues are part of each CDR3. The D gene is left open where the match is weak. Some rows mark clone size as missing; the rest say once, few, many or name a class of expanded clone.

cdr3_aa cdr3_nt v_call clone_size j_call d_call
CASRRWGEIYEQYF TGTGCCAGCAGACGTTGGGGGGAAATCTACGAGCAGTACTTC TRBV2 few TRBJ2-7 .
CASSLRQGATEAFF TGTGCCAGCAGTCTAAGACAGGGGGCCACTGAAGCTTTCTTT TRBV28 . TRBJ1-1 TRBD1
CASSLVTQELFF TGTGCCAGCAGCTTAGTCACTCAAGAGCTGTTTTTT TRBV5-6 few TRBJ2-2 .
CASSLMGPDTQYF TGTGCCAGCAGCTTAATGGGGCCAGATACGCAGTATTTT TRBV7-9 . TRBJ2-3 .
CASSLVLSSGSYNEQFF TGTGCCAGCAGCCTGGTGCTGAGTAGCGGATCCTACAATGAGCAGTTCTTC TRBV5-6 . TRBJ2-1 .
CASSYSNVGGRTEAFF TGTGCCAGCAGTTACTCTAACGTGGGGGGGCGGACTGAAGCTTTCTTT TRBV6-5 . TRBJ1-1 .
CASSSNPDREAFF TGTGCCAGCAGCTCCAATCCGGACAGAGAAGCTTTCTTT TRBV11-2 . TRBJ1-1 .
CASSTGTGFNEQYF TGCGCCAGCAGTACCGGGACAGGGTTCAACGAGCAGTACTTC TRBV5-1 once TRBJ2-7 TRBD1
CASSAIQGYTGELFF TGTGCCAGCAGTGCAATACAGGGTTACACCGGGGAGCTGTTTTTT TRBV2 . TRBJ2-2 .
CASTQDGGYTEAFF TGCGCCAGCACCCAAGATGGGGGGTACACTGAAGCTTTCTTT TRBV5-1 . TRBJ1-1 .
CASSLSGPNTGELFF TGTGCCAGCAGCCTGAGCGGGCCGAACACCGGGGAGCTGTTTTTT TRBV28 . TRBJ2-2 .
CASGPQVNTEAFF TGCGCCAGCGGGCCCCAGGTAAACACTGAAGCTTTCTTT TRBV5-1 . TRBJ1-1 .
CAAREGGNTEAFF TGTGCCGCGAGAGAAGGGGGGAACACTGAAGCTTTCTTT TRBV30 . TRBJ1-1 .
CASSLASGDYEQYF TGCGCCAGCAGCTTGGCTAGCGGGGACTACGAGCAGTACTTC TRBV5-1 . TRBJ2-7 TRBD2
CASSIRQDGYEQYF TGCGCCAGCAGCATCCGACAGGACGGCTACGAGCAGTACTTC TRBV5-1 . TRBJ2-7 .
CACLRTGSYEQYF TGTGCCTGCCTTAGGACAGGTTCCTACGAGCAGTACTTC TRBV30 . TRBJ2-7 TRBD1
CASRSPGLAVNEQYF TGTGCCAGCAGGTCGCCGGGACTAGCAGTCAACGAGCAGTACTTC TRBV28 . TRBJ2-7 TRBD2
CASSQERRSLAGVADEQFF TGTGCCAGCAGCCAAGAACGCCGCTCACTAGCGGGAGTTGCAGATGAGCAGTTCTTC TRBV4-2 . TRBJ2-1 TRBD2
CATREGEGTEAFF TGTGCCACCAGAGAGGGAGAAGGTACTGAAGCTTTCTTT TRBV15 . TRBJ1-1 .
CASSPSPGLAKNIQYF TGCGCCAGCAGTCCCTCTCCCGGTTTAGCCAAAAACATTCAGTACTTC TRBV23-1 once TRBJ2-4 .
CASSRTGVNSPLHF TGTGCCAGCAGCCGGACAGGGGTTAATTCACCCCTCCACTTT TRBV6-4 . TRBJ1-6 TRBD1
CASSFGQGYGQETQYF TGTGCCAGCAGCTTTGGACAGGGGTATGGTCAAGAGACCCAGTACTTC TRBV7-7 . TRBJ2-5 TRBD1
CASSASGGSYEQYF TGTGCCAGCAGCGCTAGCGGGGGTTCCTACGAGCAGTACTTC TRBV27 . TRBJ2-7 TRBD2
CASRTQGERNTEAFF TGTGCCAGCAGAACCCAGGGTGAAAGGAACACTGAAGCTTTCTTT TRBV19 . TRBJ1-1 .
CAISELGALPSGRYEQYF TGTGCCATCAGTGAGTTAGGGGCCCTACCGAGCGGGAGATACGAGCAGTACTTC TRBV10-3 . TRBJ2-7 TRBD2
CASSLERPGLGGELFF TGTGCCAGCAGCTTAGAGCGGCCAGGGCTTGGCGGGGAGCTGTTTTTT TRBV11-2 . TRBJ2-2 .
CASSLDRFNQPRHF TGCGCCAGCAGCCTGGACAGATTTAATCAGCCCCGGCATTTT TRBV4-1 . TRBJ1-5 .
CASSQEGGAGLAGGEYNEQFF TGCGCCAGCAGCCAAGAAGGGGGCGCGGGACTAGCGGGAGGGGAATACAATGAGCAGTTCTTC TRBV4-1 . TRBJ2-1 TRBD2
CASSIDLLAVLGNEQFF TGTGCCAGTAGTATAGATCTACTAGCGGTCCTGGGTAATGAGCAGTTCTTC TRBV19 . TRBJ2-1 TRBD2
CASSGQVGEQFF TGTGCCAGCAGTGGGCAGGTAGGCGAGCAGTTCTTC TRBV25-1 . TRBJ2-1 .
CASRFSKLNTEAFF TGTGCCAGCAGATTTTCGAAGCTGAACACTGAAGCTTTCTTT TRBV2 . TRBJ1-1 .
CASSLTRTGGNTIYF TGTGCCAGCAGTTTAACGAGGACAGGAGGAAACACCATATATTTT TRBV28 once TRBJ1-3 TRBD1
CASSGGGTRSYNEQFF TGCGCCAGCAGCGGGGGGGGCACACGCTCCTACAATGAGCAGTTCTTC TRBV5-1 . TRBJ2-1 .
CASSPTGDRGEQYF TGTGCCAGCAGCCCGACAGGGGATAGAGGCGAGCAGTACTTC TRBV7-9 few TRBJ2-7 TRBD1
CASSKRREGNTEAFF TGTGCCAGCAGCAAAAGGCGGGAAGGGAACACTGAAGCTTTCTTT TRBV21-1 . TRBJ1-1 .
CATSYYQETQYF TGTGCCACCAGCTACTACCAGGAGACCCAGTACTTC TRBV15 . TRBJ2-5 .
CASSPTGLAGVEQYF TGCGCCAGCAGCCCAACGGGACTAGCGGGAGTCGAGCAGTACTTC TRBV5-1 . TRBJ2-7 TRBD2
CASSLTASTDTQYF TGTGCCAGCAGCTTGACAGCTAGCACAGATACGCAGTATTTT TRBV7-3 . TRBJ2-3 .
CASSPPRDNNQPQHF TGTGCCAGCTCACCGCCCCGGGACAACAATCAGCCCCAGCATTTT TRBV18 . TRBJ1-5 .
CASRNTRGTEAFF TGTGCGAGCCGTAATACCCGGGGCACTGAAGCTTTCTTT TRBV6-4 . TRBJ1-1 .
CSAQRYEQFF TGCAGTGCCCAGAGGTATGAGCAGTTCTTC TRBV20-1 . TRBJ2-1 .
CASSLSSTDTQYF TGTGCCAGCAGTCTGAGTAGCACAGATACGCAGTATTTT TRBV28 once TRBJ2-3 .
CASLQGVYNEQFF TGTGCCAGTCTACAGGGGGTCTACAATGAGCAGTTCTTC TRBV2 . TRBJ2-1 TRBD1
CASTWSTGLGDTIYF TGCGCCAGCACTTGGTCGACAGGTCTGGGGGACACCATATATTTT TRBV5-1 . TRBJ1-3 .
CASSVDPGAMNTEAFF TGTGCCAGCAGCGTAGATCCAGGGGCGATGAACACTGAAGCTTTCTTT TRBV9 . TRBJ1-1 .
CASRDGLPSGNTIYF TGTGCCAGCAGGGATGGGCTTCCCTCTGGAAACACCATATATTTT TRBV7-9 . TRBJ1-3 .
CASSIIGTGGRTGELFF TGTGCCAGTAGTATTATAGGGACAGGGGGAAGGACCGGGGAGCTGTTTTTT TRBV19 . TRBJ2-2 TRBD1
CASFSGRADEQYF TGTGCCAGCTTTAGCGGGAGGGCGGACGAGCAGTACTTC TRBV18 . TRBJ2-7 TRBD2
CASSTGTRTDTQYF TGTGCCAGCAGCACCGGGACTAGGACAGATACGCAGTATTTT TRBV5-4 few TRBJ2-3 TRBD2
CASSQGTVQGTQYF TGTGCCAGCAGTCAAGGAACCGTGCAGGGGACCCAGTACTTC TRBV6-1 . TRBJ2-5 .
CASSLWETAGTSGGQFF TGTGCCAGTAGTTTGTGGGAGACAGCCGGGACTAGCGGGGGCCAGTTCTTC TRBV19 . TRBJ2-1 TRBD2
CASSVGQGVNTQYF TGTGCCAGCAGTGTCGGACAGGGGGTAAATACGCAGTATTTT TRBV6-1 . TRBJ2-3 TRBD1
CASSLAISYEQYF TGCGCCAGCAGCTTGGCCATCTCCTACGAGCAGTACTTC TRBV5-1 . TRBJ2-7 .
CASRASRAYNSPLHF TGTGCCAGCAGAGCCTCACGGGCCTATAATTCACCCCTCCACTTT TRBV2 . TRBJ1-6 .
CASSRGPTGNTIYF TGTGCCAGCAGTCGAGGTCCCACTGGAAACACCATATATTTT TRBV25-1 . TRBJ1-3 .